This T cell receptor beta chain emerged from a study of response to subunit inactivated influenza vaccine. Study observations and caveats: That few new T cells are recruited by each seasonal influenza vaccination was the authors' suggestion.

This clonotype was counted ten times or more. Its antigen is currently unknown. TCRdb processed the RT-PCR reads anew with MiXCR; each CDR3 protein has one entry. The sample consists of hundreds of thousands of distinct CDR3 sequences, approximately 7.1% of them appearing once. In germline, CDR1 is SGHRS, CDR2 YFSETQ. The V gene lost 4 bases and the J gene lost 9 bases, with 10 bases spanning the gap. The CDR3 loop spans 12 amino acids. Sequencing was performed on PBMCs from blood, taken less than 25 months after vaccination. The gene calls are TRBV5-1 and TRBJ2-2; no clear D gene. The source is a man between 45 and 75 years old who received an inactivated influenza vaccine. The CDR3 protein is CASSIPARELFF. DNA of the CDR3: TGCGCCAGCAGCATTCCAGCCAGGGAGCTGTTTTTT.